These 31 T cell receptor beta chains were sequenced from one sample in a study of OX40 agonist ivuxolimab in advanced cancers. Here immunoSEQ multiplex PCR was the method, and the copy in TCRdb shows in-frame clones only, minus some. The table records 48,000 or so clones, around 84% of them present only once. The sample consisted of CD4+ or CD8+ T cells sorted from blood, taken in a trial of the OX40 agonist ivuxolimab. The receptors stem from an adult with an advanced solid tumor such as melanoma, head and neck, liver or kidney cancer.

V usage is TRBV6-1 and J usage is TRBJ2-2, with no clear D. CDR3 size: 11 residues. V lost 6 bases, J lost 4 bases, and 3 bases lay in between. Germline CDR1 is MNHNS and CDR2 is SASEGT. CDR3 amino acids: CASRLTGELFF. CDR3 sequence (DNA): TGTGCCAGCAGACTCACCGGGGAGCTGTTTTTT.

The V gene is TRBV7-9, the J gene TRBJ1-2, with 7 bases lining up with TRBD1. Germline loops: CDR1 SEHNR, CDR2 FQNEAQ (reference sequence). V lost 3 bases, J lost 7 bases, and 8 bases stayed unmatched. The CDR3 consists of 14 residues. The CDR3: CASSFTGENGGYTF. The CDR3 DNA reads as TGTGCCAGCAGCTTTACAGGGGAGAATGGTGGCTACACCTTC.

This sequence joins TRBV30 and TRBJ2-2; 8 bases are a match to TRBD2. Germline loops: CDR1 GTSNPN, CDR2 SVGIG (reference sequence). Unmatched junction bases numbered 4, after V lost 1 base and J lost 3 bases. This CDR3 spans 15 amino acids. The CDR3 DNA follows: TGTGCCTGGAGTGCGACTAGCGAACACACCGGGGAGCTGTTTTTT. As protein: CAWSATSEHTGELFF.

The gene calls are TRBV5-1 and TRBJ2-6; D might be TRBD2 (5 bases). The length of the CDR3 is 20 residues. CDR1 and CDR2 from the germline V gene are SGHRS and YFSETQ. The V end was cut by 0 bases, the J end by 4 bases, with 23 bases between. The chain's CDR3 is CASSLGPAGTGSGGANVLTF. CDR3 coding DNA: TGCGCCAGCAGCTTGGGCCCCGCGGGCACCGGTTCTGGCGGGGCCAACGTCCTGACTTTC.

The chain joins TRBV2 to TRBJ1-2, with 9 positions matching TRBD1. The CDR3 spans 16 residues. Germline values: CDR1 SNHLY, CDR2 FYNNEI. V shed 6 bases, J shed 8 bases, and the junction held 16 bases outside the gene matches. CDR3 nucleotides: TGTGCCAGCAGAACTAGACAGGGGGGAAGCATTAGGGGCTACACCTTC. This codes for CASRTRQGGSIRGYTF.

The chain carries TRBV19 and TRBJ1-2; TRBD1 matches at 8 bases. V dropped 5 bases and J dropped 3; count of bases not matched to a gene: 2. The CDR3 totals 13 residues. Germline values: CDR1 LNHDA, CDR2 SQIVND (reference sequence). The CDR3 region is CASSEQGDYGYTF. The DNA of the CDR3 is TGTGCCAGTAGTGAACAGGGGGACTATGGCTACACCTTC.

V usage is TRBV7-2 and J usage is TRBJ2-1; 9 bases align to TRBD1. Germline CDR1 and CDR2: SGHTA and FQGNSA. The CDR3 covers 13 residues. Trimming at V came to 4 bases and at J to 7 bases, leaving 2 bases not matched to a gene. The DNA for the CDR3 is TGTGCCAGCAGCTCGGACAGGGGTAATGAGCAGTTCTTC. Translating it yields CASSSDRGNEQFF.

The chain combines TRBV27 with TRBJ2-7; TRBD2 matches 8 bases. CDR1 and CDR2 from the germline V gene are MNHEY and SMNVEV (reference sequence). The CDR3 covers 14 residues. V shed 2 bases, J shed 7 bases, and the junction held 7 bases outside the gene matches. As DNA, the CDR3 is TGTGCCAGCAGTTTAGCCAGCGGGAGTGGGGAGCAGTACTTC. Protein sequence: CASSLASGSGEQYF.

The V gene is TRBV6-5, the J gene TRBJ2-4; 11 nucleotides match TRBD2. CDR3 length: 15 amino acids. Germline V gene data show CDR1 as MNHEY and CDR2 as SVGAGI. Trimming removed 1 base from V and 7 bases from J; junction bases left unmatched: 3. The CDR3 region is CASSYLAGGPNIQYF. The CDR3 DNA sequence: TGTGCCAGCAGTTACTTAGCGGGGGGGCCCAACATTCAGTACTTC.

This clone has more than one count but fewer than ten. The J gene is TRBJ1-1, the V gene TRBV28; TRBD1 matches 7 bases. There are 18 residues in the CDR3. Germline V gene lookup returns CDR1 MDHEN and CDR2 SYDVKM. J gave up 0 bases and V 4 bases, and 14 bases lay outside the gene matches. The CDR3 region has the DNA TGTGCCAGCAGTTCGGAACAACTTTGGGGACAGTTGAACACTGAAGCTTTCTTT. Translated, it gives CASSSEQLWGQLNTEAFF.

This chain uses TRBV19 with TRBJ1-1; 7 bases line up with TRBD1. Germline-derived CDR1 and CDR2 are LNHDA and SQIVND (reference sequence). The CDR3 has 16 amino acids. The V and J ends lost 7 bases and 4 bases, in that order; junction bases with no gene match: 15. CDR3 nucleotide sequence: TGTGCCAGTACCTCGGGACAGCGAAGAGGGGGCACTGAAGCTTTCTTT. This gives the protein CASTSGQRRGGTEAFF.

This sequence joins TRBV30 and TRBJ2-2, with 11 bases aligning to TRBD2. The CDR3 covers 15 residues. The germline CDR1 and CDR2 sequences are GTSNPN and SVGIG (reference sequence). The trim removed 2 bases at V and 3 bases at J, leaving 2 bases unmatched. The DNA of the CDR3 is TGTGCCTGGAGTTCTAGCGGGAGGTACACCGGGGAGCTGTTTTTT. This encodes CAWSSSGRYTGELFF.

V gene TRBV18 combines with J gene TRBJ2-5; D is tentatively TRBD1 or TRBD2 (6 bases each). CDR1 KGHSH and CDR2 LQKENI come from the germline V gene. V was shortened by 0 bases and J by 6 bases, with 8 bases between the two germline ends. The CDR3 loop spans 13 amino acids. CDR3 in DNA: TGTGCCAGCTCACCACCGGGGGGCCAGACCCAGTACTTC. This encodes CASSPPGGQTQYF.

This clone was observed a few times. The gene calls are TRBV6-1 and TRBJ2-7; the D is unclear. The CDR3 has 15 amino acids. Germline V lookup: CDR1 MNHNS, CDR2 SASEGT. The V end was cut by 1 base, the J end by 0 bases, with 10 bases between. CDR3 region: CASSEDPGRSYEQYF. In DNA form, the CDR3 reads TGTGCCAGCAGTGAAGATCCAGGACGCTCCTACGAGCAGTACTTC.

The rearrangement links TRBV10-3 to TRBJ2-3; a weak D match, TRBD1 (6 bases). V was clipped by 9 bases and J by 2 bases, with 12 bases between them. Per the germline V gene, CDR1 is ENHRY and CDR2 is SYGVKD. CDR3 size: 13 residues. The CDR3 DNA reads as TGTGCCATAAGACAGGTAGTCACAGATACGCAGTATTTT. It encodes CAIRQVVTDTQYF.

The chain carries TRBV7-2 and TRBJ2-7; D is uncertain. Per germline, CDR1 SGHTA and CDR2 FQGNSA. This CDR3 is 12 amino acids long. Trimming left V 5 bases short and J 4 bases short, with 9 bases between. CDR3 in amino acids: CASSRTEYEQYF. In nucleotides, the CDR3 is TGTGCCAGCAGCCGCACAGAGTACGAGCAGTACTTC.

The genes are TRBV11-2 and TRBJ2-4, with 12 bases lining up with TRBD2. The length of the CDR3 is 13 residues. Germline V CDR1 and CDR2: SGHAT, FQNNGV. The V segment lost 6 bases and the J segment 10 bases; nucleotides outside the gene matches: 4. This CDR3 is CASRPTSGGIQYF. The CDR3 DNA reads TGTGCCAGCAGACCGACTAGCGGGGGTATTCAGTACTTC.

The genes are TRBV6-8 and TRBJ1-4; possibly TRBD1 for D (5 bases). Looked up from germline, CDR1 is MNHGY and CDR2 is SAAAGT. Trimming stripped 5 bases from V and 6 bases from J, with 13 bases between. The CDR3 runs 14 residues. The CDR3 loop reads CASSLDRSDEKLFF. The CDR3 nucleotides read TGTGCCAGCAGTCTAGACAGATCGGATGAAAAACTGTTTTTT.

This chain uses TRBV9 with TRBJ2-2; D is uncertain. Germline CDR1 and CDR2: SGDLS and YYNGEE. This CDR3 comprises 13 residues. V was trimmed by 0 bases and J by 4 bases, leaving 4 bases between them. The chain's CDR3 is CASSVGFTGELFF. CDR3 nucleotides: TGTGCCAGCAGCGTAGGATTCACCGGGGAGCTGTTTTTT.

The chain combines TRBV9 with TRBJ2-3; 9 bases fit TRBD2. The CDR3 totals 15 residues. CDR1 is SGDLS, CDR2 YYNGEE, per germline. J was trimmed by 3 bases and V by 2 bases; bases with no gene match: 4. The CDR3 reads CASSVGTSLTDTQYF. In DNA, the CDR3 is TGTGCCAGCAGCGTGGGGACTAGCTTAACAGATACGCAGTATTTT.

The rearrangement joins TRBV18 to TRBJ2-3, with D tentatively TRBD2 (5 bases). V was pared by 8 bases and J by 1 base, with 19 bases between. Germline values: CDR1 KGHSH, CDR2 LQKENI. The length of the CDR3 is 16 residues. The CDR3 region is CASRESRSGGTDTQYF. DNA of the CDR3: TGTGCCAGCCGCGAATCGAGGAGCGGAGGCACAGATACGCAGTATTTT. The variable domain in full, completed from reference TRBV18 and TRBJ2-3, reads NAGVMQNPRHLVRRRGQEARLRCSPMKGHSHVYWYRQLPEEGLKFMVYLQKENIIDESGMPKERFSAEFPKEGPSILRIQQVVRGDSAAYFCASRESRSGGTDTQYFGPGTRLTVL.

The CDR3 DNA sequence: TGTGCCAGCAGTTTCACAGGGGTTCAGCCCCAGCATTTT. Encoded protein: CASSFTGVQPQHF. The V gene is TRBV27, the J gene TRBJ1-5; 7 bases map to TRBD1. The CDR3 has 13 amino acids. The germline V gene encodes CDR1 MNHEY and CDR2 SMNVEV (reference sequence). With 3 bases clipped from V and 6 bases from J, the junction kept 2 bases outside the gene matches.

The chain has TRBV12-5 and TRBJ2-3; weak D call: TRBD2 (7 bases). Germline CDR1 LGHNT, CDR2 FRNRAP. The CDR3 has 16 residues. The V end lost 5 bases, the J end lost 0 bases, and 15 bases lay between the germline ends. CDR3 DNA sequence: TGTGCTAGTGGTCGGGGGGCATCTACTAGCACAGATACGCAGTATTTT. Amino acids: CASGRGASTSTDTQYF.

This clone was counted once. CDR3 region: CATSSSTDTQYF. In nucleotides, the CDR3 is TGTGCCACCAGCTCTAGCACAGATACGCAGTATTTT. The chain joins TRBV15 to TRBJ2-3; D unresolved. The germline gives CDR1 LNHNV, CDR2 YYDKDF (reference sequence). The CDR3 has 12 amino acids. Deletions cut 5 bases from V and 0 bases from J, with 3 bases between.

The chain links TRBV7-9 to TRBJ2-2, with D hard to call. V was shortened by 2 bases and J by 7 bases, with 2 bases between the two germline ends. The CDR3 consists of 11 residues. From germline, CDR1 is SEHNR and CDR2 FQNEAQ (reference sequence). The DNA for the CDR3 is TGTGCCAGCAGCTTAATCGGGGAGCTGTTTTTT. Protein sequence: CASSLIGELFF. The full variable domain, rest sourced from reference TRBV7-9 and TRBJ2-2, is DTGVSQNPRHKITKRGQNVTFRCDPISEHNRLYWYRQTLGQGPEFLTYFQNEAQLEKSRLLSDRFSAERPKGSFSTLEIQRTEQGDSAMYLCASSLIGELFFGEGSRLTVL.

The chain couples TRBV13 to TRBJ2-7; no firm D call. V lost 3 bases to trimming and J lost 3 bases, with 12 bases between them. Germline CDR1 PRHDT, CDR2 FYEKMQ (reference sequence). The length of the CDR3 is 14 residues. As DNA, the CDR3 is TGTGCCAGCAGCTTTACCCTTGAGGTCTACGAGCAGTACTTC. Residues: CASSFTLEVYEQYF.

This chain connects TRBV5-5 to TRBJ2-2; 7 bases align to TRBD1. The CDR3 loop spans 13 amino acids. J gave up 7 bases and V 5 bases, and 5 bases lay outside the gene matches. In germline, CDR1 is SGHKS, CDR2 YYEKEE (reference sequence). DNA for the CDR3: TGTGCCAGCAGTCAACAGGGGCTCGGGGAGCTGTTTTTT. It codes for CASSQQGLGELFF.

The CDR3 loop is CASSEYIVENYGYTF. CDR3 coding DNA: TGTGCCAGCAGTGAATATATCGTTGAAAACTATGGCTACACCTTC. The V call is TRBV25-1, the J call TRBJ1-2; D not certain. The CDR3 contains 15 residues. V was clipped by 0 bases and J by 2 bases, with 10 bases between them. Germline V CDR1 and CDR2: MGHDK, SYGVNS.

The genes are TRBV7-3 and TRBJ2-2; 10 bases fit TRBD2. The germline V gene encodes CDR1 SGHTA and CDR2 FQGTGA. Trimming removed 6 bases from V and 5 bases from J; junction bases left unmatched: 3. This CDR3 has 14 amino acids. Written as DNA, the CDR3 is TGTGCCAGCAGTTCGGGACTAGCGACCGGGGAGCTGTTTTTT. The encoded protein is CASSSGLATGELFF.

The CDR3, as DNA: TGCGCCAGCAGCCAAGATGGAGGAGGGGCCCCCACAGATACGCAGTATTTT. Translating gives CASSQDGGGAPTDTQYF. The chain recombines TRBV4-1 with TRBJ2-3; tentatively, D is TRBD2 (6 bases). The CDR3 covers 17 residues. Germline V gene sequence: CDR1 MGHRA, CDR2 YSYEKL. Trimming removed 0 bases from V and 2 bases from J, with 15 bases in between.

V usage is TRBV6-1 and J usage is TRBJ1-6; D may be TRBD1 (5 bases). V was cut by 10 bases and J by 7 bases, with 17 bases left in between. The CDR3 is 14 residues long. Germline V gives CDR1 MNHNS, CDR2 SASEGT. CDR3 in DNA: TGTGCCATCGGGGCACCAAACCCCAATTCACCCCTCCACTTT. This gives the protein CAIGAPNPNSPLHF.